This entry lists 3 T cell receptor beta chains sequenced from one sample in a study of CD8 T cell repertoires and HIV-1 epitope variants. Produced via immunoSEQ multiplex PCR; TCRdb's table is partial and in-frame only. The top ten hold around 42% of the sample, which has some 7,000 clones, about 70% seen once. These receptors are not linked to any known antigen. Sequences were obtained from cultured CD8+ T cells derived from PBMCs. Source of these receptors: a male donor with HIV.

The J gene is TRBJ2-7, the V gene TRBV7-2, with TRBD2 as a possible D gene (6 bases). CDR3 length: 13 amino acids. V shed 3 bases and J shed 7 bases, with 13 bases lying between them. Per germline, CDR1 SGHTA and CDR2 FQGNSA. In DNA, the CDR3 is TGTGCCAGCAGCTTCCTCCGGGAGAGGGAGCAGTACTTC. Protein sequence: CASSFLREREQYF.

This clone showed up just a few times. This chain joins TRBV10-3 and TRBJ2-5; D may match TRBD1 or TRBD2 (5 bases each). CDR1 is ENHRY and CDR2 is SYGVKD in the germline V gene. V lost 6 bases and J 1 base, leaving 9 bases between the germline ends. The CDR3 length is 13 residues. The CDR3 sequence: CAIRGVGQETQYF. CDR3 DNA sequence: TGTGCCATCAGGGGGGTGGGCCAAGAGACCCAGTACTTC.

The rearrangement uses TRBV13 and TRBJ2-3; the D is unclear. The CDR3 contains 13 residues. With 8 bases removed from V and 1 base from J, the gap between germline ends came to 10 bases. CDR1 and CDR2 (germline): PRHDT, FYEKMQ (reference sequence). CDR3 protein: CASLGSGTDTQYF. Written as DNA, the CDR3 is TGTGCCAGCCTAGGCAGTGGCACAGATACGCAGTATTTT.